This TCR beta chain is drawn from a study of blood T cell repertoires in COVID-19. Those who participated ranged in age from roughly 18 to 90 years and resided in about two dozen US areas. Participants had their cohort set by participant-reported clinical history. In the original processing: For nucleated cells, counts were estimated from reference gene primer amplification. Repertoires were generated with immunoSEQ multiplex PCR, while TCRdb's copy carries only in-frame clones and drops some. That table furnishes V, J and clone size, whereas the DNA furnished D and trimming. The sample shows about 390,000 clones, 87% of them seen only once. After removal of 0 bases from V and 10 bases from J, the junction contained 4 bases not matched to a gene. In germline, CDR1 is SGHRS, CDR2 YFSETQ. There are 14 residues in the CDR3.

V is TRBV5-1 and J is TRBJ1-6, with 7 bases aligning to TRBD1. The sample comprised PBMCs or T cells enriched from blood (not recorded which). The clonotype originates from a woman aged 45-60 years who had recovered from COVID-19. The CDR3 protein is CASSLEGGQSPLHF. DNA of the CDR3: TGCGCCAGCAGCTTGGAAGGGGGCCAATCACCCCTCCACTTT.